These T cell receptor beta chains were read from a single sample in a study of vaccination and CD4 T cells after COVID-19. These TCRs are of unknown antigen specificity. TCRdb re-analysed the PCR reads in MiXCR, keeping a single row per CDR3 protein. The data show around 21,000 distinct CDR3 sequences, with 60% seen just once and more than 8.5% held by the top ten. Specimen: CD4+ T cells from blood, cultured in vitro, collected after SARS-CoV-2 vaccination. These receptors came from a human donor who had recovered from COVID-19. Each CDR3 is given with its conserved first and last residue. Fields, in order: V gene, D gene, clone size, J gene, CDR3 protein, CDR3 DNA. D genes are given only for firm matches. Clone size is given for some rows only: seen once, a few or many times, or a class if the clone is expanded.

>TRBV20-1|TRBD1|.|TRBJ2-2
CSATTGERSGELFF
TGCAGTGCTACTACAGGGGAAAGGTCCGGGGAGCTGTTTTTT
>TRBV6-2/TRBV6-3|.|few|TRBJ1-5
CASSYSGGFSNQPQHF
TGTGCCAGCAGTTACTCGGGGGGATTTAGCAATCAGCCCCAGCATTTT
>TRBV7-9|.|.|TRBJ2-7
CASSTQTGSSYEQYF
TGTGCCAGCAGCACCCAGACAGGAAGCTCCTACGAGCAGTACTTC
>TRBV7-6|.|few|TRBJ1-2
CASSTRGQGYTF
TGTGCCAGCAGCACCAGGGGTCAGGGCTACACCTTC
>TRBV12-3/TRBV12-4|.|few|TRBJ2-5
CASSSGFQETQYF
TGTGCCAGCAGTTCAGGGTTCCAAGAGACCCAGTACTTC
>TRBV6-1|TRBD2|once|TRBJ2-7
CASRGGTGLAGSSYEQYF
TGTGCCAGCAGGGGGGGGACGGGACTAGCGGGGAGCTCCTACGAGCAGTACTTC
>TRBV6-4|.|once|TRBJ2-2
CASSQGRTGELFF
TGTGCCAGCAGTCAGGGGCGGACCGGGGAGCTGTTTTTT
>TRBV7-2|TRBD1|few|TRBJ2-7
CASSLSGQAYEQYF
TGTGCCAGCAGCTTGTCCGGACAGGCCTACGAGCAGTACTTC
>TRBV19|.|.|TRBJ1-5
CASSIGSDQPQHF
TGTGCCAGTAGTATCGGGTCAGATCAGCCCCAGCATTTT
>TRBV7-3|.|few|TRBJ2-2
CASSPWQGAGELFF
TGTGCCAGCAGCCCTTGGCAGGGAGCCGGGGAGCTGTTTTTT
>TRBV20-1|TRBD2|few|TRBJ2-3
CSARGGGSTDTQYF
TGCAGTGCTAGAGGCGGGGGGAGCACAGATACGCAGTATTTT
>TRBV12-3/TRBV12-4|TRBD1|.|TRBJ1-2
CASSTGQGTGSYTF
TGTGCCAGCAGTACGGGACAGGGGACAGGAAGCTACACCTTC
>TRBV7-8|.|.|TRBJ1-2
CASSSGHYGYTF
TGTGCCAGCAGCTCAGGGCACTATGGCTACACCTTC
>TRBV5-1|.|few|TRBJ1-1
CASSFTSLNTEAFF
TGCGCCAGCAGCTTTACCAGTTTGAACACTGAAGCTTTCTTT
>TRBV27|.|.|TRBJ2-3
CASSLRSLPTTDTQYF
TGTGCCAGCAGTTTAAGATCACTTCCAACCACAGATACGCAGTATTTT
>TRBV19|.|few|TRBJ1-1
CASSIILRKNTEAFF
TGTGCCAGTAGTATAATCCTCAGAAAGAACACTGAAGCTTTCTTT
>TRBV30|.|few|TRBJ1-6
CAWETEGSASPLHF
TGTGCCTGGGAGACCGAGGGTTCGGCTTCACCCCTCCACTTT
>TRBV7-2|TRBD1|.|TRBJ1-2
CASSLSTGQANYGYTF
TGTGCCAGCAGCTTAAGCACAGGACAGGCTAACTATGGCTACACCTTC
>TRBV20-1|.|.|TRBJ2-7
CSAKTGFYEQYF
TGCAGTGCCAAAACAGGGTTTTACGAGCAGTACTTC
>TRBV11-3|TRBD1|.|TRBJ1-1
CASSLSGGLNTEAFF
TGTGCCAGCAGCCTATCAGGGGGTCTGAACACTGAAGCTTTCTTT
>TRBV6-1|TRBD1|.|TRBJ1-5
CASSSSWTGPNQPQHF
TGTGCCAGCAGCTCCAGCTGGACAGGCCCCAATCAGCCCCAGCATTTT
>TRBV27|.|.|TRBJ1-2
CASSLQGAAYGYTF
TGTGCCAGCAGTCTCCAAGGGGCAGCCTATGGCTACACCTTC
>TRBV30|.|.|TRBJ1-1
CAWRDSMNTEAFF
TGTGCCTGGAGGGACAGCATGAACACTGAAGCTTTCTTT
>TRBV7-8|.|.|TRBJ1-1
CASSLIGMNTEAFF
TGTGCCAGCAGCTTAATCGGGATGAACACTGAAGCTTTCTTT
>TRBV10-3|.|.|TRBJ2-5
CAISGGNGQETQYF
TGTGCCATCAGTGGTGGTAACGGTCAAGAGACCCAGTACTTC
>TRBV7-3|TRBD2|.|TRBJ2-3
CASSPTSGTDTQYF
TGTGCCAGCAGCCCGACTAGCGGCACAGATACGCAGTATTTT
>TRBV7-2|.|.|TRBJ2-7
CASSLASPQAYEQYF
TGTGCCAGCAGCTTAGCTAGCCCTCAAGCCTACGAGCAGTACTTC
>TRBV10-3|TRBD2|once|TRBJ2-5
CAITGGYGETQYF
TGTGCCATCACGGGAGGATACGGGGAGACCCAGTACTTC
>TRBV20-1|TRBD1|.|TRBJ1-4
CSARPPGQLNEKLFF
TGCAGTGCTAGGCCCCCGGGACAGCTTAATGAAAAACTGTTTTTT
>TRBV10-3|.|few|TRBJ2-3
CATRPGHDGDTQYF
TGTGCCACGCGTCCGGGGCACGATGGAGATACGCAGTATTTT
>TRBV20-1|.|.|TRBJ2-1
CSARPFYNEQFF
TGCAGTGCTAGACCCTTTTACAATGAGCAGTTCTTC
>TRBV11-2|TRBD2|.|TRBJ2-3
CASSPPTSGDTQYF
TGTGCCAGCAGCCCACCCACTAGCGGTGATACGCAGTATTTT
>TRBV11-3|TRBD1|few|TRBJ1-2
CASSLSLGQEHGYTF
TGTGCCAGCAGCTTGTCCTTAGGACAGGAGCATGGCTACACCTTC
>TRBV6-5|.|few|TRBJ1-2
CASSSVGGEGYTF
TGTGCCAGCAGTTCGGTCGGGGGCGAAGGCTACACCTTC
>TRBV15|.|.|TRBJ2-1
CATSRDLGGLGVF
TGTGCCACCAGCAGAGATCTTGGGGGATTGGGGGTCTTC
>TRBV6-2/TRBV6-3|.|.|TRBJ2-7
CASRFGTSRNFDLDEQYF
TGTGCCAGCAGGTTCGGGACATCCCGAAATTTCGACCTCGACGAGCAGTACTTC
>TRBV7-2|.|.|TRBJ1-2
CASSLGGQPYGYTF
TGTGCCAGCAGCTTAGGCGGACAGCCCTATGGCTACACCTTC